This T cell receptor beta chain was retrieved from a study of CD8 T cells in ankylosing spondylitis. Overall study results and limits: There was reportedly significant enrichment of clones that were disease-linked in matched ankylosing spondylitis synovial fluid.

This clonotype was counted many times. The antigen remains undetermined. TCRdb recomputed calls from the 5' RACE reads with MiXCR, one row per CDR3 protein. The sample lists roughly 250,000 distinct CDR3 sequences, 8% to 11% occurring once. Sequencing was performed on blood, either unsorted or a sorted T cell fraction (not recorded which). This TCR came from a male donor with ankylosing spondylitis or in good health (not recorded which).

CDR3 loop: CASSGQSNYGYTF. The CDR3 bases are TGTGCCAGCAGTGGACAGTCCAACTATGGCTACACCTTC. The chain combines TRBV6-1 with TRBJ1-2, with TRBD1 as a possible D gene (5 bases). Germline V lookup: CDR1 MNHNS, CDR2 SASEGT. V gave up 4 bases and J gave up 2 bases, with 8 bases separating them. The CDR3 consists of 13 residues.